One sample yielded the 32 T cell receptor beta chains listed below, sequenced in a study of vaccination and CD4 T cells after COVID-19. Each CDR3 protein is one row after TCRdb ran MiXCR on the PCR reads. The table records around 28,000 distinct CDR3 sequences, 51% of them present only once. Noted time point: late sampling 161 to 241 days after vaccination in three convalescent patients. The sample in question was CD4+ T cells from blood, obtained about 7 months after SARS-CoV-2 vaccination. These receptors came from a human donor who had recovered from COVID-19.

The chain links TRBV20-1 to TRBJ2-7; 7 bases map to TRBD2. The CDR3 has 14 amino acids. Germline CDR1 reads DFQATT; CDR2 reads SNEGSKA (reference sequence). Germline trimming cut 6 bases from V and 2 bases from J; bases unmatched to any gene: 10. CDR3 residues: CSAHVASGTYEQYF. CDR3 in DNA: TGCAGTGCCCACGTGGCTAGCGGAACCTACGAGCAGTACTTC.

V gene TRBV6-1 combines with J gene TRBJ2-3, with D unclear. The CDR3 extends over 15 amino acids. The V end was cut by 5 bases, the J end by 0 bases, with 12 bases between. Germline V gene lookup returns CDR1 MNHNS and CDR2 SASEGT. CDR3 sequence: CASSTPGPSTDTQYF. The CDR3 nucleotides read TGTGCCAGCAGTACCCCGGGTCCTAGCACAGATACGCAGTATTTT.

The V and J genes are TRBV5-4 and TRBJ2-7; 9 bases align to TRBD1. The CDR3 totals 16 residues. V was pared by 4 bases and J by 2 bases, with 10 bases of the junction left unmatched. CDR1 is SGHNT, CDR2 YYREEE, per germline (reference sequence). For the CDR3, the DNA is TGTGCCAGCAGCACCTCCGGGACAGGGTTACCCTACGAGCAGTACTTC. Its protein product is CASSTSGTGLPYEQYF.

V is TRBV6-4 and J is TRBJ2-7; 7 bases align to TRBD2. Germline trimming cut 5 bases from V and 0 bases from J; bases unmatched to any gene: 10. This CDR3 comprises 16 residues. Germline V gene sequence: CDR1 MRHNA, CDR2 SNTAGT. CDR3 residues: CASSLWLAVSSYEQYF. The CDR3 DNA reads TGTGCCAGCAGTTTATGGCTAGCGGTTAGCTCCTACGAGCAGTACTTC.

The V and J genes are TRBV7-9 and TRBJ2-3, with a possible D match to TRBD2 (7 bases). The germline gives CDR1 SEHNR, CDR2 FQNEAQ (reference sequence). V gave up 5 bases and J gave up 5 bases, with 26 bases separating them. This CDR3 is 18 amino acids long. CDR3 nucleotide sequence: TGTGCCAGCAGCCCGACGGAGGGGGAGGGCCAGAGAGAAGATACGCAGTATTTT. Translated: CASSPTEGEGQREDTQYF.

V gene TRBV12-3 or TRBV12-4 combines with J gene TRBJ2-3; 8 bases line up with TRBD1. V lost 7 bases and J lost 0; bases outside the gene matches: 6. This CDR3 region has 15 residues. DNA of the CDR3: TGTGCCAGCACCTCCAGGGGGCTTAGCACAGATACGCAGTATTTT. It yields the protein CASTSRGLSTDTQYF.

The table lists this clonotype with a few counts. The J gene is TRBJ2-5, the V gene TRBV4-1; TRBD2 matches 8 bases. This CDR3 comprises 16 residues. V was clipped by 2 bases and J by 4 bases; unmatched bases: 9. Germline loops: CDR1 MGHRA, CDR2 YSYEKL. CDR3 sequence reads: CASSQRSGDYPETQYF. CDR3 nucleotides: TGCGCCAGCAGCCAACGTAGCGGGGATTACCCAGAGACCCAGTACTTC.

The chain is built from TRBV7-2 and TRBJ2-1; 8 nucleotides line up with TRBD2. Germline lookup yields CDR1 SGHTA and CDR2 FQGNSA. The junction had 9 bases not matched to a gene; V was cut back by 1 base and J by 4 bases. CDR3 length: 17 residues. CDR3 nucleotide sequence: TGTGCCAGCAGCTTAGGACGCTTTGGCGGGGGGTACAATGAGCAGTTCTTC. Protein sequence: CASSLGRFGGGYNEQFF.

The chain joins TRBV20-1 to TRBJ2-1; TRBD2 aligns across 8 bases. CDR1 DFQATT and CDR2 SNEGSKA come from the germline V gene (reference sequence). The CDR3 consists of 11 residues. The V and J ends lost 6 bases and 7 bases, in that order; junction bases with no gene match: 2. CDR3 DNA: TGCAGTGCAACTAGCGGAAATGAGCAGTTCTTC. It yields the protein CSATSGNEQFF.

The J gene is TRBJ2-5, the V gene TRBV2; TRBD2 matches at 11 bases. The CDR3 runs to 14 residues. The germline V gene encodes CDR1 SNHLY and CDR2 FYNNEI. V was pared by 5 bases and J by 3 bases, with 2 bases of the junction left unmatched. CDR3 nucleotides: TGTGCCAGCAGTAGGGGACTAGCGGAAGAGACCCAGTACTTC. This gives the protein CASSRGLAEETQYF.

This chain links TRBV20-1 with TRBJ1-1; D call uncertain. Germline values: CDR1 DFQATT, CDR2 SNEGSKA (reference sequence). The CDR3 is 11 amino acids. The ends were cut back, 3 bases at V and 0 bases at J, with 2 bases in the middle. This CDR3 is CSARMNTEAFF. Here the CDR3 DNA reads TGCAGTGCTAGGATGAACACTGAAGCTTTCTTT.

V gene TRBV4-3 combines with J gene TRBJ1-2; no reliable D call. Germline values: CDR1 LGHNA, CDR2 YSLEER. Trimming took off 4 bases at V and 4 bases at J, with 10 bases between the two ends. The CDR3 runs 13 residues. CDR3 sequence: CASSRGRSYGYTF. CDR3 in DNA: TGCGCCAGCAGCCGAGGACGGAGCTATGGCTACACCTTC.

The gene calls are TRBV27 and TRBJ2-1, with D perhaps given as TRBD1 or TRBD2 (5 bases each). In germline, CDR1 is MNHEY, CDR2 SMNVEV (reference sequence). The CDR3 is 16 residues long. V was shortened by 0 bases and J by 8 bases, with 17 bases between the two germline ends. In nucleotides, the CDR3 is TGTGCCAGCAGTTTATCGGGGGTCCTCGTTTTAGATGAGCAGTTCTTC. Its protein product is CASSLSGVLVLDEQFF.

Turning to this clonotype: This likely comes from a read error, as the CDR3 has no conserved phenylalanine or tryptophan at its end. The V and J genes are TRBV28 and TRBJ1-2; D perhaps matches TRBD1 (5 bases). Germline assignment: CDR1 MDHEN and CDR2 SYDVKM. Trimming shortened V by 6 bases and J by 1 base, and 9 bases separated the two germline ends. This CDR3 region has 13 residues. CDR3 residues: CASRGGVNYGYTS. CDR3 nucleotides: TGTGCCAGCAGGGGGGGGGTTAACTATGGCTACACCTCC.

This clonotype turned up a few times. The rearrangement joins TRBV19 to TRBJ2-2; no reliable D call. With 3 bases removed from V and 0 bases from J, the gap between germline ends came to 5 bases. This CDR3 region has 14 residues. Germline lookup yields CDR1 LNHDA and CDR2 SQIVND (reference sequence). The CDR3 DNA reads TGTGCCAGTAGTATCCTAGCGAACACCGGGGAGCTGTTTTTT. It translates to CASSILANTGELFF.

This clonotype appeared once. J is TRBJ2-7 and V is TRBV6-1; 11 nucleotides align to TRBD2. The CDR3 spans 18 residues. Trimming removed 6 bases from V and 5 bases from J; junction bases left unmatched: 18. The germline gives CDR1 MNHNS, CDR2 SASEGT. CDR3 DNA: TGTGCCAGCAGCCTCTTTATGCCCGGGACTAGCGGAAGCCACGAGCAGTACTTC. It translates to CASSLFMPGTSGSHEQYF.

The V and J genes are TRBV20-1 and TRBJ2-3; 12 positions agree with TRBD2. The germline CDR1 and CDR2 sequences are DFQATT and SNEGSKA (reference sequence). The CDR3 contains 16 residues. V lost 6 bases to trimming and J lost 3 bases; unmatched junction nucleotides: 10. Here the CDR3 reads CSAQKTSGSVTDTQYF. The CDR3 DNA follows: TGCAGTGCCCAAAAGACTAGCGGGAGCGTTACAGATACGCAGTATTTT.

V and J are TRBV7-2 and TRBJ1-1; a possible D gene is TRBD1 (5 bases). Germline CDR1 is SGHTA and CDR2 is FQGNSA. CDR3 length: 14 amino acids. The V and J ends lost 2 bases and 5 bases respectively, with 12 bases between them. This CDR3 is CASSLWGMETEAFF. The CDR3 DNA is TGTGCCAGCAGCTTATGGGGGATGGAGACTGAAGCTTTCTTT.

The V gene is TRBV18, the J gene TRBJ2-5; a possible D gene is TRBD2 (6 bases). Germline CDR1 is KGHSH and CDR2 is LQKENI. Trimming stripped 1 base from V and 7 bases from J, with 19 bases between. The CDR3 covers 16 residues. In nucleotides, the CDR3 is TGTGCCAGCTCACCACGTAGGAGGGACGCCCTCCGGACCCAGTACTTC. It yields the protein CASSPRRRDALRTQYF.

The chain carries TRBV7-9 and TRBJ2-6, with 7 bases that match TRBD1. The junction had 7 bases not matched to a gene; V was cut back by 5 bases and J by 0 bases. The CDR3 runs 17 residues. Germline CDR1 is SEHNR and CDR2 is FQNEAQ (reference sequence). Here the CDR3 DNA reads TGTGCCAGCAGCGATCCGGCAGGGGGCTCTGGGGCCAACGTCCTGACTTTC. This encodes CASSDPAGGSGANVLTF.

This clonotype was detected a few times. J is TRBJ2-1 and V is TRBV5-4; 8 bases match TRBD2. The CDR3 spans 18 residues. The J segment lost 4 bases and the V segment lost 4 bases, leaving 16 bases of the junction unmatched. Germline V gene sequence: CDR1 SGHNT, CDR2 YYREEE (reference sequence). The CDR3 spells CASSRPSSSGRGYNEQFF. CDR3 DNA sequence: TGTGCCAGCAGCCGACCGAGTTCGAGCGGGAGAGGTTACAATGAGCAGTTCTTC.

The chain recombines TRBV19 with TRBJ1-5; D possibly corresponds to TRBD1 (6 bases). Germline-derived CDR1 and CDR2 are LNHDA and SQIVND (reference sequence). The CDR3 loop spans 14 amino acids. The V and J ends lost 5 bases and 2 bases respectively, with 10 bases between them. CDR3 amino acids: CASSWGLGNQPQHF. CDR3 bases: TGTGCCAGTAGTTGGGGGCTCGGCAATCAGCCCCAGCATTTT.

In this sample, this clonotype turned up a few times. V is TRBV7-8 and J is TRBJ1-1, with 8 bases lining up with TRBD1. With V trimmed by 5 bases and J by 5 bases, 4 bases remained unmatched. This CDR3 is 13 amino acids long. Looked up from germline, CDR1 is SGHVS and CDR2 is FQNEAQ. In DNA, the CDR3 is TGTGCCAGCAGCCGCAGGGGGCTTACTGAAGCTTTCTTT. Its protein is CASSRRGLTEAFF.

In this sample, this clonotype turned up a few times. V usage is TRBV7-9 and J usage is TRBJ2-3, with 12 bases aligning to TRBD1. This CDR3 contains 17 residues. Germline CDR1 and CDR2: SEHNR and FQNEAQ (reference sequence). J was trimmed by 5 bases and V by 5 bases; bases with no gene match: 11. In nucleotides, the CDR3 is TGTGCCAGCAGCCCGAATGCCGGGACAGGGGGCAAAGATACGCAGTATTTT. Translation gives CASSPNAGTGGKDTQYF.

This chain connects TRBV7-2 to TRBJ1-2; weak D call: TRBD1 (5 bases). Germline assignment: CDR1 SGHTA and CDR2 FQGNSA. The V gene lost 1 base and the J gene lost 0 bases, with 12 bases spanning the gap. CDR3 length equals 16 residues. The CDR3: CASSLDGTGTNYGYTF. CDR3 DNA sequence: TGTGCCAGCAGCTTAGACGGTACAGGCACTAACTATGGCTACACCTTC.

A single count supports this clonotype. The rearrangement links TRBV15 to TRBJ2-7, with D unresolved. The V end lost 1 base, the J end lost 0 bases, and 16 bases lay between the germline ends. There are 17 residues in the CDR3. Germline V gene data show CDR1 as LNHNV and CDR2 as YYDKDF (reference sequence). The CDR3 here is CATSRVGEASSSYEQYF. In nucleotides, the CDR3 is TGTGCCACCAGCAGAGTTGGAGAAGCGAGTAGCTCCTACGAGCAGTACTTC.

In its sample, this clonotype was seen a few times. The CDR3 loop is CASSYGTSSYNEQFF. The CDR3 DNA follows: TGTGCCAGCAGCTATGGAACGAGCTCCTACAATGAGCAGTTCTTC. The rearrangement uses TRBV7-9 and TRBJ2-1; no clear D. The CDR3 loop spans 15 amino acids. Trimming stripped 4 bases from V and 0 bases from J, with 10 bases between. Germline CDR1 and CDR2: SEHNR and FQNEAQ (reference sequence).

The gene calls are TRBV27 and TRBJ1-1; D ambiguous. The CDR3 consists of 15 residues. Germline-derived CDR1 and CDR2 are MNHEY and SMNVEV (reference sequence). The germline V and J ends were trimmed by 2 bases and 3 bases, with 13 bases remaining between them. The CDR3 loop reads CASSLTGGWDTEAFF. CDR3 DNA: TGTGCCAGCAGTTTAACGGGCGGGTGGGACACTGAAGCTTTCTTT.

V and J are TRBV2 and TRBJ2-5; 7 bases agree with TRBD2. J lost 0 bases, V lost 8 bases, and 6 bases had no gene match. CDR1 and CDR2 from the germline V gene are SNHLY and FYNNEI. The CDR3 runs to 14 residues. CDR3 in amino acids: CASDRSGYQETQYF. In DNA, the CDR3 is TGTGCCAGCGACCGTAGCGGGTACCAAGAGACCCAGTACTTC.

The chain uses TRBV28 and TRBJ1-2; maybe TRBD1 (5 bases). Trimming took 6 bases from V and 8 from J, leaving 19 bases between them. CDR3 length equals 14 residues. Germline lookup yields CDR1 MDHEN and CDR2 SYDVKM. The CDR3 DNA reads TGTGCCAGCAGCCCTCCCGCGGGGGAGAAAGGCTACACCTTC. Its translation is CASSPPAGEKGYTF.

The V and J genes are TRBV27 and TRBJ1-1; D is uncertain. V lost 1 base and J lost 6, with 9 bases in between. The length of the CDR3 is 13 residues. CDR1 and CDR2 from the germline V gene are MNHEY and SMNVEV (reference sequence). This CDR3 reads CASSLLGSAEAFF. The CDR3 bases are TGTGCCAGCAGTTTATTGGGTTCCGCTGAAGCTTTCTTT.

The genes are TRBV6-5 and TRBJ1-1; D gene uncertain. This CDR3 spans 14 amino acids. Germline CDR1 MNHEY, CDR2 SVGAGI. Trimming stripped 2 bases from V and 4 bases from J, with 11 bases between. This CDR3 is CASSYQNKGTEAFF. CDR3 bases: TGTGCCAGCAGTTACCAGAATAAAGGCACTGAAGCTTTCTTT.